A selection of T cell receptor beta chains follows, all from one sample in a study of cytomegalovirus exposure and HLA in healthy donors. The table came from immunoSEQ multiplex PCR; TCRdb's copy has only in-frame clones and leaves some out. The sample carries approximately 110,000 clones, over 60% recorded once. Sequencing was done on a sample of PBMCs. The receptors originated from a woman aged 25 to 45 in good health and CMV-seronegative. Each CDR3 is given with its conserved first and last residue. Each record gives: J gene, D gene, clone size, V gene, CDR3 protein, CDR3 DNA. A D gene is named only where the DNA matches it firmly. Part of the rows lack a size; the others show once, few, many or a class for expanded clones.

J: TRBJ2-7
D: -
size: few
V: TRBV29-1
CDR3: CSVVGRTASYEQYF
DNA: TGCAGCGTTGTTGGACGGACAGCTTCCTACGAGCAGTACTTC

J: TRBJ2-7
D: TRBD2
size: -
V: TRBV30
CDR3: CAWKGLAGVNEQYF
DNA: TGTGCCTGGAAAGGACTAGCGGGCGTCAACGAGCAGTACTTC

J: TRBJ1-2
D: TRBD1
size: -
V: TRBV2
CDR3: CASSGDSANYGYTF
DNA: TGTGCCAGCAGCGGGGACAGCGCAAACTATGGCTACACCTTC

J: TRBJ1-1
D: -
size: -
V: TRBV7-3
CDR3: CASSDTIRVVNTEAFF
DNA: TGTGCCAGCAGCGATACAATCAGGGTAGTGAACACTGAAGCTTTCTTT

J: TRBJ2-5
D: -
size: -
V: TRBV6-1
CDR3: CATNRQTGETQYF
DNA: TGTGCCACCAACCGCCAAACCGGAGAGACCCAGTACTTC

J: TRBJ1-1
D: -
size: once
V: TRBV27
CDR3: CASSPKTAGVRTEAFF
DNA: TGTGCCAGCAGTCCGAAAACAGCAGGGGTAAGAACTGAAGCTTTCTTT

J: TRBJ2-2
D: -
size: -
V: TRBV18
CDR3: CASFPSSDTGELFF
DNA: TGTGCCAGCTTCCCGTCCTCGGACACCGGGGAGCTGTTTTTT

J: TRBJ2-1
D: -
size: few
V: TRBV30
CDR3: CAWSSGEPNEQFF
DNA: TGTGCCTGGAGTTCGGGGGAGCCCAATGAGCAGTTCTTC

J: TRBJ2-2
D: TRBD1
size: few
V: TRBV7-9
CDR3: CASSEQGGTGELFF
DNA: TGTGCCAGCAGCGAACAGGGGGGCACCGGGGAGCTGTTTTTT

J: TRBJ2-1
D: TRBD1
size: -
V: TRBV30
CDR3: CAWSNRDSSYNEQFF
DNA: TGTGCCTGGAGCAACCGGGACAGCTCCTACAATGAGCAGTTCTTC

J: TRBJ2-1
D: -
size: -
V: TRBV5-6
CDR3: CASSTGSSEQFF
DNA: TGTGCCAGCAGCACCGGGTCCAGTGAGCAGTTCTTC

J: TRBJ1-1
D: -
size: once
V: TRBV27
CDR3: CASGGVYTEAFF
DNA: TGTGCCAGCGGGGGGGTATACACTGAAGCTTTCTTT

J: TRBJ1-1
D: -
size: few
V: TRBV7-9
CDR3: CASSLLDLNTEAFF
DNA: TGTGCCAGCAGCTTGCTAGATTTGAACACTGAAGCTTTCTTT

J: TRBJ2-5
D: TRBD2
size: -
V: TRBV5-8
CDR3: CASSKGLASLRETQYF
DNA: TGTGCCAGCAGCAAGGGACTAGCTAGCCTTAGGGAGACCCAGTACTTC

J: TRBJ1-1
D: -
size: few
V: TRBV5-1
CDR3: CASSMTNLDTEAFF
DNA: TGCGCCAGCAGCATGACAAATTTGGACACTGAAGCTTTCTTT

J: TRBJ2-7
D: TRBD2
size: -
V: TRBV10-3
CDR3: CAITPGLADSYEQYF
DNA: TGTGCCATCACCCCGGGACTAGCGGACTCCTACGAGCAGTACTTC

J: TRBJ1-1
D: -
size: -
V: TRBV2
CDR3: CASSPGNTEAFF
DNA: TGTGCCAGCAGTCCGGGGAACACTGAAGCTTTCTTT

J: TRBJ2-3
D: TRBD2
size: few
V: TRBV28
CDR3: CASSFGGRGGVSSTDTQYF
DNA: TGTGCCAGCAGTTTTGGCGGGAGGGGAGGGGTTTCTAGCACAGATACGCAGTATTTT

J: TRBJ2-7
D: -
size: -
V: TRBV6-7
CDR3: CASSSRRAIYEQYF
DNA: TGTGCCAGCAGTTCTCGGAGGGCCATCTACGAGCAGTACTTC

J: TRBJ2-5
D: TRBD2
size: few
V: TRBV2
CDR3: CASSVAGVGETQYF
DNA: TGTGCCAGCAGCGTAGCGGGAGTGGGGGAGACCCAGTACTTC

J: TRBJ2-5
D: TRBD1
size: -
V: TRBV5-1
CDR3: CASSTGQDKETQYF
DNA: TGCGCCAGCAGCACGGGACAGGACAAAGAGACCCAGTACTTC

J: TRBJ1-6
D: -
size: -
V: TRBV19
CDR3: CATNTGSSYNSPLHF
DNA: TGTGCCACTAATACGGGGAGCTCCTATAATTCACCCCTCCACTTT

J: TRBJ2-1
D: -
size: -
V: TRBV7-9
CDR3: CASSLGRIAEAYNEQFF
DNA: TGTGCCAGCAGCTTAGGGCGAATAGCGGAGGCCTACAATGAGCAGTTCTTC

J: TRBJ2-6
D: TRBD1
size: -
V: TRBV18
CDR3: CASWDSLGGANVLTF
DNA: TGTGCCAGCTGGGACAGCCTGGGGGGGGCCAACGTCCTGACTTTC

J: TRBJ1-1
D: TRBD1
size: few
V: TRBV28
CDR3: CASSFATTGGNTEAFF
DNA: TGTGCCAGCAGTTTTGCCACGACAGGGGGGAACACTGAAGCTTTCTTT

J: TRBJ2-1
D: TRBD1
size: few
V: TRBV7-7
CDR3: CASSPRTGTAEQFF
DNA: TGTGCTAGCAGCCCCCGGACAGGGACCGCTGAGCAGTTCTTC